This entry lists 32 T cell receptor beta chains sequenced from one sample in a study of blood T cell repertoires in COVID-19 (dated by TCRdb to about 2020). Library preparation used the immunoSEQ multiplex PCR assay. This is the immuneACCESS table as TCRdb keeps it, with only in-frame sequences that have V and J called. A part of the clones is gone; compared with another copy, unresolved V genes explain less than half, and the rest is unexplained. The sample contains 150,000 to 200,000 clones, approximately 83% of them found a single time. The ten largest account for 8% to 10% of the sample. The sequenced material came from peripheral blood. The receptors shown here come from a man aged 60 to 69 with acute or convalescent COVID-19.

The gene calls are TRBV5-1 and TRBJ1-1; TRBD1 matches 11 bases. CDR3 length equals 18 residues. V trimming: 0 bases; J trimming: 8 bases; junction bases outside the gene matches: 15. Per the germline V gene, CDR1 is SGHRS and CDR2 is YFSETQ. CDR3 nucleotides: TGCGCCAGCAGCTTGGTAGGCGGACAGGGGGCCCTCGGGTCGGAAGCTTTCTTT. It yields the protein CASSLVGGQGALGSEAFF.

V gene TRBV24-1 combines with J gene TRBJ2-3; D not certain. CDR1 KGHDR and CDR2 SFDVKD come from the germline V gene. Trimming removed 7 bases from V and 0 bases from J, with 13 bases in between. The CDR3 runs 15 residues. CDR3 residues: CATSVTTPSTDTQYF. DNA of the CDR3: TGTGCCACCAGCGTTACTACACCTAGCACAGATACGCAGTATTTT.

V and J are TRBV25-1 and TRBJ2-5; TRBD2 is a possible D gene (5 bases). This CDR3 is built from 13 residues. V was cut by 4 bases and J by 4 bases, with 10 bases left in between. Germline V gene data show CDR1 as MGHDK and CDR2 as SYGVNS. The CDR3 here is CASSVSGLETQYF. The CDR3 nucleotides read TGTGCCAGCAGTGTATCTGGACTAGAGACCCAGTACTTC.

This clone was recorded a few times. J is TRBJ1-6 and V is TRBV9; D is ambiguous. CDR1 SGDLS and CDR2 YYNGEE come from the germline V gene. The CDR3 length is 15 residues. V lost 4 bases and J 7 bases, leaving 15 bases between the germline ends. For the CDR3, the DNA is TGTGCCAGCAGCCCGAGGCGATCGGGGAATTCACCCCTCCACTTT. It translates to CASSPRRSGNSPLHF.

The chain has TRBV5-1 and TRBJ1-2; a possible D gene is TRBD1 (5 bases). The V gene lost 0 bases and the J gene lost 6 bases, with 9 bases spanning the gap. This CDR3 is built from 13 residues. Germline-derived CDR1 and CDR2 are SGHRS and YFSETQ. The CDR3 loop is CASSLGQPNGYTF. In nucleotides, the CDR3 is TGCGCCAGCAGCTTGGGACAGCCCAATGGCTACACCTTC.

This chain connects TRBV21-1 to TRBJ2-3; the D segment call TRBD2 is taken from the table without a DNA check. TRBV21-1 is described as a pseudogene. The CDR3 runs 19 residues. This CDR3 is CASSSQNPGLAEGTDTQYF. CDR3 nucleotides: TGTGCCAGCAGTTCGCAAAATCCGGGACTAGCGGAGGGCACAGATACGCAGTATTTT.

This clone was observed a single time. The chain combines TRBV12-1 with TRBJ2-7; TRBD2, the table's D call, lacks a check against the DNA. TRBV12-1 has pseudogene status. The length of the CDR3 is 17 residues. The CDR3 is CASSRRTSGGQVGEQYF. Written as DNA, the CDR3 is TGTGCCAGCAGCCGCCGGACTAGCGGGGGCCAAGTGGGCGAGCAGTACTTC.

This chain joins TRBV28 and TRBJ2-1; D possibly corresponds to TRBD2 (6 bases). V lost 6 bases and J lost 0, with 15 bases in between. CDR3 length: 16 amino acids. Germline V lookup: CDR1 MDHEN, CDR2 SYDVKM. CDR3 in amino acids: CASSPSGSGSYNEQFF. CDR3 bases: TGTGCCAGCAGCCCCTCGGGTAGCGGCTCCTACAATGAGCAGTTCTTC.

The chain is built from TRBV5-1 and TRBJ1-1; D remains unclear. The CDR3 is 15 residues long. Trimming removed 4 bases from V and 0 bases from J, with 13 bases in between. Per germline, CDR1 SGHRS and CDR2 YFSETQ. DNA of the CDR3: TGCGCCAGCAGCCCCTATGAGGCAGTGAACACTGAAGCTTTCTTT. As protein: CASSPYEAVNTEAFF.

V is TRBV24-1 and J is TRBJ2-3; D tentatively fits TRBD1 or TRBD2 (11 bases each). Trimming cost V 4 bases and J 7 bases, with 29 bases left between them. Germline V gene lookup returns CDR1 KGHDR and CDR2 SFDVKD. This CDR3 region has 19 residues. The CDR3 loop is CATSDPGQGVLAGDNTQYF. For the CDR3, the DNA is TGTGCCACCAGTGACCCGGGACAGGGGGTACTAGCGGGAGATAATACGCAGTATTTT.

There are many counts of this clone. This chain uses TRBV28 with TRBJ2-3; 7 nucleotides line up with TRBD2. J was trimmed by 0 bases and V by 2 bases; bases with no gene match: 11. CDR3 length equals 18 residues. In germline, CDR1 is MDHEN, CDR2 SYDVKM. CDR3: CASSLRSGLPISTDTQYF. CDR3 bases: TGTGCCAGCAGTTTAAGGTCGGGACTACCAATTAGCACAGATACGCAGTATTTT.

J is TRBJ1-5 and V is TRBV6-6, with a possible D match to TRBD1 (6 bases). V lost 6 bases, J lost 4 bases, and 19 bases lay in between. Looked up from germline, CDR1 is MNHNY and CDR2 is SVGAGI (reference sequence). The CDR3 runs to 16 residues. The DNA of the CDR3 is TGTGCCAGCAGCCTCTCGGTGGGGGCAACTAATCAGCCCCAGCATTTT. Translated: CASSLSVGATNQPQHF.

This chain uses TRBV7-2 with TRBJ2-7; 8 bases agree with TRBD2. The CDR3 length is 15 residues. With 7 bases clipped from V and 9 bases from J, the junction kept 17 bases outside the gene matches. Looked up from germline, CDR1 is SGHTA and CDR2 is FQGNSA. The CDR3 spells CASTQLAGGPLRQYF. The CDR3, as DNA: TGTGCCAGCACCCAACTGGCGGGAGGTCCGTTAAGGCAGTACTTC.

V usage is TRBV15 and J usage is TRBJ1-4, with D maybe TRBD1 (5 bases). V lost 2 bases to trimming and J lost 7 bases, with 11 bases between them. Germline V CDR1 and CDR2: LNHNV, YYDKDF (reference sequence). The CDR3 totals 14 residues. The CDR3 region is CATSRQGGGEKLFF. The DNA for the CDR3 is TGTGCCACCAGCAGACAGGGCGGGGGTGAAAAACTGTTTTTT.

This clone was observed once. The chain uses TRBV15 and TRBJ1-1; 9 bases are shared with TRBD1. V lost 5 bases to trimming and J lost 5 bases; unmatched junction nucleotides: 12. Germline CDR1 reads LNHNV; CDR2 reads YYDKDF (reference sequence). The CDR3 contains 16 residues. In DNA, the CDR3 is TGTGCCACCAGCCGCAGGGACAGGGTGAGGGGGACTGAAGCTTTCTTT. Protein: CATSRRDRVRGTEAFF.

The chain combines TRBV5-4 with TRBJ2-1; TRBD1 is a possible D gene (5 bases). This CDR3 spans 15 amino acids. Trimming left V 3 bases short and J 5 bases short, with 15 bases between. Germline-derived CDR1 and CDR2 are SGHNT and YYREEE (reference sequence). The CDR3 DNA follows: TGTGCCAGCAGCTCCCTGGGGTGGGGCGACAATGAGCAGTTCTTC. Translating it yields CASSSLGWGDNEQFF.

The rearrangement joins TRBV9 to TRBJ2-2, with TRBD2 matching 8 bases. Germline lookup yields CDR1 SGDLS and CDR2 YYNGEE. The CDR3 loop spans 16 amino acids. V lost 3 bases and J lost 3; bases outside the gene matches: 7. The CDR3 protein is CASSAQAGDYTGELFF. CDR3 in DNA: TGTGCCAGCAGCGCCCAAGCGGGAGACTACACCGGGGAGCTGTTTTTT.

DNA for the CDR3: TGTGCCAGCAGCTTAGGGGGGGGATATAATTCACCCCTCCACTTT. It yields the protein CASSLGGGYNSPLHF. This chain links TRBV7-6 with TRBJ1-6; a weak D match, TRBD1 (5 bases). The CDR3 has 15 amino acids. Between the trimmed V and J ends, which lost 1 base and 4 bases, there was a span of 8 bases. Germline CDR1 SGHVS, CDR2 FNYEAQ.

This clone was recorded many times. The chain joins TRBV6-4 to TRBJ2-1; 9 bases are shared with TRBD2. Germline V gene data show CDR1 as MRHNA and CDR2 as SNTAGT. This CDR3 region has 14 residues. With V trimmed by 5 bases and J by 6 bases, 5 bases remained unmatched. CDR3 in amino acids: CASSLAGDSNEQFF. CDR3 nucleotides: TGTGCCAGCAGTTTAGCGGGGGACTCCAATGAGCAGTTCTTC.

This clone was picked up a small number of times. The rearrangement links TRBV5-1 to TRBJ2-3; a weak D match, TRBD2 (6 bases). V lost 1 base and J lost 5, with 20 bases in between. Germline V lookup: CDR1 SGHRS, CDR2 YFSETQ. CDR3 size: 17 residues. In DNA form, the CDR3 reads TGCGCCAGCAGCTTGTTGTCGGGAGTGACGTTTGGAGATACGCAGTATTTT. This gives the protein CASSLLSGVTFGDTQYF. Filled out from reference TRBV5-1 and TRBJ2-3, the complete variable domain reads KAGVTQTPRYLIKTRGQQVTLSCSPISGHRSVSWYQQTPGQGLQFLFEYFSETQRNKGNFPGRFSGRQFSNSRSEMNVSTLELGDSALYLCASSLLSGVTFGDTQYFGPGTRLTVL.

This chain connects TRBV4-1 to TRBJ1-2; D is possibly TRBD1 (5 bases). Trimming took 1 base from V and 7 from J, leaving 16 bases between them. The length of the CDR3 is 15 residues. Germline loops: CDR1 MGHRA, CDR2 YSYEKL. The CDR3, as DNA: TGCGCCAGCAGCCAAGTAGGGGTCGTTGGCTCTGGCTACACCTTC. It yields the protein CASSQVGVVGSGYTF.

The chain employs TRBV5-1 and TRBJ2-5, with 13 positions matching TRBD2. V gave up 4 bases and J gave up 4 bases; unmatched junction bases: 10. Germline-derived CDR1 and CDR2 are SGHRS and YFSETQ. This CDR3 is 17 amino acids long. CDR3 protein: CASSGGLAGAVRETQYF. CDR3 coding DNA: TGCGCCAGCAGCGGCGGACTAGCGGGGGCGGTTCGAGAGACCCAGTACTTC. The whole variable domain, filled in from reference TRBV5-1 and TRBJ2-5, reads KAGVTQTPRYLIKTRGQQVTLSCSPISGHRSVSWYQQTPGQGLQFLFEYFSETQRNKGNFPGRFSGRQFSNSRSEMNVSTLELGDSALYLCASSGGLAGAVRETQYFGPGTRLLVL.

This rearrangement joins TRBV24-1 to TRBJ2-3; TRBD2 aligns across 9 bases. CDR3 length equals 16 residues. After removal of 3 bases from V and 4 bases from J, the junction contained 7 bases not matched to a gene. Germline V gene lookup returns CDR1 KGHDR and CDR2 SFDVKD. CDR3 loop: CATSDPGREGPDTQYF. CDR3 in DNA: TGTGCCACCAGTGATCCTGGGCGGGAGGGACCAGATACGCAGTATTTT.

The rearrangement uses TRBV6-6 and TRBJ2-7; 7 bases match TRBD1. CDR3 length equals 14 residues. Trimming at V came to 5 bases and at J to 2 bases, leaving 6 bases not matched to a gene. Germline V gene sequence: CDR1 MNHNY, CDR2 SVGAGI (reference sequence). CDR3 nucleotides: TGTGCCAGCAGTCCCCGGGACAGACCCTACGAGCAGTACTTC. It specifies CASSPRDRPYEQYF.

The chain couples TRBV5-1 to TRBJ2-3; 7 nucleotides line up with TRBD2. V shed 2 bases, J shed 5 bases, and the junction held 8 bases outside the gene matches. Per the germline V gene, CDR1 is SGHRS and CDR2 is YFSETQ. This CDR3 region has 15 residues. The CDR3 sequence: CASSFSGMGGDTQYF. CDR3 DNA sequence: TGCGCCAGCAGCTTCAGCGGGATGGGTGGAGATACGCAGTATTTT.

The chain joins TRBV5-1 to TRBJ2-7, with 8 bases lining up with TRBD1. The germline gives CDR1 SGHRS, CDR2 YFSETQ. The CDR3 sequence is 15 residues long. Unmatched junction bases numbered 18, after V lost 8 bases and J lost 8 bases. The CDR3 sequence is CASGSQPGQVDQQYF. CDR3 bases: TGCGCCAGTGGGTCACAACCGGGACAGGTCGATCAGCAGTACTTC.

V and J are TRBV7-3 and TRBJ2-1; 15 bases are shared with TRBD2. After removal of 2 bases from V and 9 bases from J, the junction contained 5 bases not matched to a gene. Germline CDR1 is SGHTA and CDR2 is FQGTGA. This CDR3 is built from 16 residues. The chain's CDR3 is CASSLEGLAGGIEQFF. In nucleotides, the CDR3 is TGTGCCAGCAGCTTAGAGGGACTAGCGGGAGGTATTGAGCAGTTCTTC.

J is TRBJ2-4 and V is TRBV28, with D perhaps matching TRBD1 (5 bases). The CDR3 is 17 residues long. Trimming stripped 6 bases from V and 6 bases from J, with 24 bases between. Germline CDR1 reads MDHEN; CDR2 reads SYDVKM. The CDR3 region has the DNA TGTGCCAGCAGAGAAAAGGTGTTGGACACCAAAGGAAACATTCAGTACTTC. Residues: CASREKVLDTKGNIQYF.

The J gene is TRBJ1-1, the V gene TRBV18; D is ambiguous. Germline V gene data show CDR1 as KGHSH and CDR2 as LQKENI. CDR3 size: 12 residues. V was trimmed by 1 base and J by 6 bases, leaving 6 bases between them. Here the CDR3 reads CASSPQRAEAFF. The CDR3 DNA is TGTGCCAGCTCACCACAGCGAGCTGAAGCTTTCTTT.

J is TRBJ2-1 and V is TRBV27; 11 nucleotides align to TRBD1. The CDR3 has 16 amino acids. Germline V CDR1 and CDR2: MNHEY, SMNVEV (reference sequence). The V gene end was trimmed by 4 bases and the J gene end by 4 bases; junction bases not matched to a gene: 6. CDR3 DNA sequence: TGTGCCAGCAGTTACCGGACAGGGGGCGGTTACAATGAGCAGTTCTTC. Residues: CASSYRTGGGYNEQFF.

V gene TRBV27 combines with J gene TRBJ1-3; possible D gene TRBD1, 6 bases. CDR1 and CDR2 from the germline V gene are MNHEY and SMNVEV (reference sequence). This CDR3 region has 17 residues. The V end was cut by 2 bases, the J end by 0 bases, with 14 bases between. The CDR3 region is CASSLSYGGLSGNTIYF. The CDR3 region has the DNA TGTGCCAGCAGTTTAAGTTACGGGGGGCTCTCTGGAAACACCATATATTTT.

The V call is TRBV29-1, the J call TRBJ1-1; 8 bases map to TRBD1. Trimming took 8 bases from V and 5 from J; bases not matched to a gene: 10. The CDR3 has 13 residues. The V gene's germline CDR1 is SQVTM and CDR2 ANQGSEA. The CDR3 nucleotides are TGCAGCTCAGGACAGGGAGGTTTTACTGAAGCTTTCTTT. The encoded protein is CSSGQGGFTEAFF.